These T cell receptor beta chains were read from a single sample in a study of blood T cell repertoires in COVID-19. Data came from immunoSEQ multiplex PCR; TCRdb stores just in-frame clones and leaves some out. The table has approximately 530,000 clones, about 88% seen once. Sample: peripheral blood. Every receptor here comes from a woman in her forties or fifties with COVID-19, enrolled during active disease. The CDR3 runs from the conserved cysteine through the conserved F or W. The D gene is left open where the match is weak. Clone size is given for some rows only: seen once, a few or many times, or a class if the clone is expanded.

cdr3_aa: CATSEPGEPQHF; cdr3_nt: TGTGCCACCAGTGAACCCGGAGAGCCCCAGCATTTT; clone_size: -; v_call: TRBV24-1; d_call: -; j_call: TRBJ1-5
cdr3_aa: CASSLGTGDYGYTF; cdr3_nt: TGTGCCAGCAGCTTGGGAACCGGGGACTATGGCTACACCTTC; clone_size: few; v_call: TRBV5-6; d_call: -; j_call: TRBJ1-2
cdr3_aa: CAWTDRGLEEKLFF; cdr3_nt: TGTGCCTGGACCGACAGGGGGCTCGAGGAAAAACTGTTTTTT; clone_size: -; v_call: TRBV30; d_call: TRBD1; j_call: TRBJ1-4
cdr3_aa: CASSGTIVTGELFF; cdr3_nt: TGTGCCAGTAGCGGGACTATAGTAACCGGGGAGCTGTTTTTT; clone_size: -; v_call: TRBV19; d_call: TRBD2; j_call: TRBJ2-2
cdr3_aa: CASSPGQHTGELFF; cdr3_nt: TGCGCCAGCTCCCCGGGACAGCACACCGGGGAGCTGTTTTTT; clone_size: once; v_call: TRBV5-1; d_call: TRBD1; j_call: TRBJ2-2
cdr3_aa: CASSEWDRGTDSPLHF; cdr3_nt: TGTGCCAGCAGTGAATGGGACAGGGGCACTGATTCACCCCTCCACTTT; clone_size: -; v_call: TRBV25-1; d_call: TRBD1; j_call: TRBJ1-6
cdr3_aa: CASSYSKGGTEAFF; cdr3_nt: TGTGCCAGCAGTTACTCGAAAGGGGGCACTGAAGCTTTCTTT; clone_size: -; v_call: TRBV6-5; d_call: -; j_call: TRBJ1-1
cdr3_aa: CASSLGGLGEQYF; cdr3_nt: TGCGCCAGCAGCTTGGGAGGACTGGGCGAGCAGTACTTC; clone_size: -; v_call: TRBV5-1; d_call: -; j_call: TRBJ2-7
cdr3_aa: CSVEDSVTEAFF; cdr3_nt: TGCAGCGTTGAAGATAGTGTCACTGAAGCTTTCTTT; clone_size: -; v_call: TRBV29-1; d_call: -; j_call: TRBJ1-1
cdr3_aa: CSVRTAGTEAFF; cdr3_nt: TGCAGCGTTCGGACAGCCGGGACTGAAGCTTTCTTT; clone_size: -; v_call: TRBV29-1; d_call: -; j_call: TRBJ1-1
cdr3_aa: CASSGQGYTGELFF; cdr3_nt: TGTGCCAGTAGCGGGCAGGGGTACACCGGGGAGCTGTTTTTT; clone_size: once; v_call: TRBV19; d_call: -; j_call: TRBJ2-2
cdr3_aa: CASSPGLAGGRGKNIQYF; cdr3_nt: TGCGCCAGCAGCCCGGGACTAGCGGGGGGGCGGGGCAAAAACATTCAGTACTTC; clone_size: -; v_call: TRBV4-1; d_call: TRBD2; j_call: TRBJ2-4
cdr3_aa: CASSPLGTSGGGWYNEQFF; cdr3_nt: TGTGCCAGCAGTCCCCTTGGGACTAGCGGGGGAGGGTGGTACAATGAGCAGTTCTTC; clone_size: -; v_call: TRBV6-6; d_call: TRBD2; j_call: TRBJ2-1
cdr3_aa: CASSQDHRGARYEQYF; cdr3_nt: TGTGCCAGCAGCCAAGATCATCGGGGGGCGAGGTACGAGCAGTACTTC; clone_size: -; v_call: TRBV4-2; d_call: -; j_call: TRBJ2-7
cdr3_aa: CASSPATVNMNTEAFF; cdr3_nt: TGTGCCAGCAGCCCCGCTACAGTTAACATGAACACTGAAGCTTTCTTT; clone_size: -; v_call: TRBV7-8; d_call: -; j_call: TRBJ1-1
cdr3_aa: CASSGTAIYEQYF; cdr3_nt: TGTGCCAGCAGCGGGACTGCGATCTACGAGCAGTACTTC; clone_size: -; v_call: TRBV2; d_call: -; j_call: TRBJ2-7
cdr3_aa: CASIGADYGYTF; cdr3_nt: TGTGCCAGCATAGGGGCAGACTATGGCTACACCTTC; clone_size: -; v_call: TRBV2; d_call: -; j_call: TRBJ1-2